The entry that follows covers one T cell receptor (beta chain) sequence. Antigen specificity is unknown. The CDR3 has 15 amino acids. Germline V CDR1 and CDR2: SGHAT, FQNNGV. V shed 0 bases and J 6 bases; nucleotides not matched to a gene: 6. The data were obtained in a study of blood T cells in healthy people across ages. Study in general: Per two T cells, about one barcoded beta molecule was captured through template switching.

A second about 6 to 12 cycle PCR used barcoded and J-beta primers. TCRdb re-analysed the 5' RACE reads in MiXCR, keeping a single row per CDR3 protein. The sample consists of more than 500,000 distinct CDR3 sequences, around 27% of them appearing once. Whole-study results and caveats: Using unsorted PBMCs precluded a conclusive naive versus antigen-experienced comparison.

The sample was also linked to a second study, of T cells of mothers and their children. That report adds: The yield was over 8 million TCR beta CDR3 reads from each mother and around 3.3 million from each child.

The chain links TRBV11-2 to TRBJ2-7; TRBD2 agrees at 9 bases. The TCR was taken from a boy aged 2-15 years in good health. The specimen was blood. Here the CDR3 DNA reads TGTGCCAGCAGCTTAGATGGCGGGGGGGCCGTCGAGCAGTACTTC. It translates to CASSLDGGGAVEQYF.